This T cell receptor (beta chain) appears in the sequencing data of a study of vaccination effects on CD4 cells after COVID-19. Between the trimmed V and J ends, which lost 3 bases and 6 bases, there was a span of 23 bases. Germline V gene sequence: CDR1 SGHAT, CDR2 FQNNGV. This CDR3 contains 18 residues. The data were produced by immunoSEQ multiplex PCR, yet TCRdb's version contains in-frame clones alone and is incomplete. Among tens of thousands of clones listed, roughly 67% were seen once. Of note for this clone: Its antigen is not identified.

Sequencing was preceded by expansion of antigen-specific CD4+ T cells with viral peptide pools in the ViraFEST assay. Once cultured for roughly 10 days, the cells underwent separation to obtain CD4+ T cells. Either the mRNA-1273 or the BNT162b2 vaccine was given to participants as two doses. Sequencing was performed on CD4+ T cells from PBMCs cultured with SARS-CoV-2 spike peptides, taken after COVID-19 vaccination. The chain couples TRBV11-2 to TRBJ1-4, with D possibly being TRBD1 (5 bases). The source is a human donor who received a COVID-19 vaccine. CDR3 coding DNA: TGTGCCAGCAGCTTCGGGCTCCCGAGACGGGGAGGGGATGAAAAACTGTTTTTT. The encoded protein is CASSFGLPRRGGDEKLFF.